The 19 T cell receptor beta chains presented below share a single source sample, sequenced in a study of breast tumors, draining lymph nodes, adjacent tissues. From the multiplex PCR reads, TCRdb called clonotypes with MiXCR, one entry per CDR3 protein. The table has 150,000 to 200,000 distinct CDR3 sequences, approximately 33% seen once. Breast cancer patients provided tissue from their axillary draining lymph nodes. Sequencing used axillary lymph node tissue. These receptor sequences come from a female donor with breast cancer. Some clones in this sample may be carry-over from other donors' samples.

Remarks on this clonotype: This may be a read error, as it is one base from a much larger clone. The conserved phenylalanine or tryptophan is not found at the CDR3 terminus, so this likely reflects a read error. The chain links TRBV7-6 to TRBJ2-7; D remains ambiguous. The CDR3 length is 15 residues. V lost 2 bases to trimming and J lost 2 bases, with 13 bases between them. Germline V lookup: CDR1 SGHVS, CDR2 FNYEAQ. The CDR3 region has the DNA TGTGCCAGCAGCTTATGGGCAGGAACCACCTACGAGCAGTACCTC. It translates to CASSLWAGTTYEQYL.

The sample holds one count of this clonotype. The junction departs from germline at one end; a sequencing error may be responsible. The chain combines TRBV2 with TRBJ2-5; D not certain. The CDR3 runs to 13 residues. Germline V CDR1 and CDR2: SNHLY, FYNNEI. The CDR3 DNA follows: TGCGCCAGCAGTTTCGAACTCAAAGAGATCCAGTACTTC. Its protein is CASSFELKEIQYF. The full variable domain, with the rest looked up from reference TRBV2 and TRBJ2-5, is EPEVTQTPSHQVTQMGQEVILRCVPISNHLYFYWYRQILGQKVEFLVSFYNNEISEKSEIFDDQFSVERPDGSNFTLKIRSTKLEDSAMYFCASSFELKEIQYFGPGTRLLVL.

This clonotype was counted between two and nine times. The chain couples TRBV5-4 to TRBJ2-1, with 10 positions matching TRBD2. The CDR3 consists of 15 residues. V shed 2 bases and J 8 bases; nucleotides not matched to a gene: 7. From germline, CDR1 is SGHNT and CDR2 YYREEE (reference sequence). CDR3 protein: CASSFLAGGGDEQFF. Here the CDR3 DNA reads TGTGCCAGCAGCTTCTTAGCGGGGGGCGGGGATGAGCAGTTCTTC.

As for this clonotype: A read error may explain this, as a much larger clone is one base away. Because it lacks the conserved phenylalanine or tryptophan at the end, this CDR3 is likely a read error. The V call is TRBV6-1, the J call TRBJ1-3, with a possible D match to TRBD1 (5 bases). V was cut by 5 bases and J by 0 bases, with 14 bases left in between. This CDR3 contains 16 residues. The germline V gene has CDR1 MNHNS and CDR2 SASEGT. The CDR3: CASSPPGRSSGNTIYS. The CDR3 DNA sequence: TGTGCCAGCAGTCCCCCGGGACGAAGCTCTGGAAACACCATATATTCT.

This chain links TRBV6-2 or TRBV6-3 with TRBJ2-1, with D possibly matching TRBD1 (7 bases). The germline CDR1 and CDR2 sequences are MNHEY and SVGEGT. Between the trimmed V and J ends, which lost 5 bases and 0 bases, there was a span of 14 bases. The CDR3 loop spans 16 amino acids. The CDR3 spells CASSPHRGLSYNEQFF. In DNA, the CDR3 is TGTGCCAGCAGTCCCCACAGGGGACTCTCCTACAATGAGCAGTTCTTC.

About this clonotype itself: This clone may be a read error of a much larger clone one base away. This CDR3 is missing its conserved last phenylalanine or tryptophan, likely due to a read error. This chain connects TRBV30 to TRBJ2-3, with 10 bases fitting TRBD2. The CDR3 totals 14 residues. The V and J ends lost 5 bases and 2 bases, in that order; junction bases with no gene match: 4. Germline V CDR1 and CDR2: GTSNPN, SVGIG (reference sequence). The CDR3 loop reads CAWGLAGVTDTQYL. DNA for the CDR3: TGTGCCTGGGGTCTAGCGGGGGTCACAGATACGCAGTATCTT.

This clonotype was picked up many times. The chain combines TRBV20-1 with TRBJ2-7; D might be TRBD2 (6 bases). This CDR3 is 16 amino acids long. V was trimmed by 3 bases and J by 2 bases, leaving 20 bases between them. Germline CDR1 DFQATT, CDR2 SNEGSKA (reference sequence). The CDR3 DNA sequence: TGCAGTGCTAGCCACGTCGGGGGAGTCCCCACCTACGAGCAGTACTTC. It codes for CSASHVGGVPTYEQYF.

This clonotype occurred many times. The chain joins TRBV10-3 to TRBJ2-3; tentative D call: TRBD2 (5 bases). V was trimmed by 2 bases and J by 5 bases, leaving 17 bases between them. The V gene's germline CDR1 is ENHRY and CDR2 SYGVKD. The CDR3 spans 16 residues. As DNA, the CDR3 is TGTGCCATCAGTGAGCCTGGCTACACACGGGGAGATACGCAGTATTTT. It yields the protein CAISEPGYTRGDTQYF.

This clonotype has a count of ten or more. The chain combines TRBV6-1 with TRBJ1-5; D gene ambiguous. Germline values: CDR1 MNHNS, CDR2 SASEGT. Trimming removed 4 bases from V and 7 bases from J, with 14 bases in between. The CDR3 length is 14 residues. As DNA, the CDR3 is TGTGCCAGCAGTGTCATGGTCGAGGGACAGCCCCAGCATTTT. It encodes CASSVMVEGQPQHF.

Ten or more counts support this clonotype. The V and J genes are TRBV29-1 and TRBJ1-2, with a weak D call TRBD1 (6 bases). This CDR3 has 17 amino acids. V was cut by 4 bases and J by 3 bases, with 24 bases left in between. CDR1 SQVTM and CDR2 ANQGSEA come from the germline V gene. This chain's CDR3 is CSVVGGGVVSGHYGYTF. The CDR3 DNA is TGCAGCGTTGTGGGGGGGGGCGTTGTTTCAGGTCACTATGGCTACACCTTC.

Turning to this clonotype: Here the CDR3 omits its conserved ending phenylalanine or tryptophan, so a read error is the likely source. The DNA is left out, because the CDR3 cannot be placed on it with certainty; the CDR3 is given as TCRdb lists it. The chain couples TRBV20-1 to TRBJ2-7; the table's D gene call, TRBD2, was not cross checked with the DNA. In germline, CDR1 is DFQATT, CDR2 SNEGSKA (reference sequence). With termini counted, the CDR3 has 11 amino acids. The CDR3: CSAWTRSEQSS.

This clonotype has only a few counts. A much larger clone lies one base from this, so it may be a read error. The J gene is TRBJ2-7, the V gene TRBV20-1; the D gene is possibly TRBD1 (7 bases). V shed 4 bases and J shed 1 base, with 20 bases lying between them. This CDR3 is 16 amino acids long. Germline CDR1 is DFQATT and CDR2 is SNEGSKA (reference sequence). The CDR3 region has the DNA TGCAGTGCTAATCGCCAGGGGGGCGGGGTGTCCTACGAGCAGTACTTC. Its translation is CSANRQGGGVSYEQYF.

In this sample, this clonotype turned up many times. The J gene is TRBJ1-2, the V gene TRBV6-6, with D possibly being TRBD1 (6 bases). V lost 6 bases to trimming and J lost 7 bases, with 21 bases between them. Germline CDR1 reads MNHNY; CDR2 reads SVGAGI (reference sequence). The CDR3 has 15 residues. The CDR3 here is CASSDEGGRRGGYTF. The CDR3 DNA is TGTGCCAGCAGCGACGAGGGGGGGAGGAGGGGTGGCTACACCTTC.

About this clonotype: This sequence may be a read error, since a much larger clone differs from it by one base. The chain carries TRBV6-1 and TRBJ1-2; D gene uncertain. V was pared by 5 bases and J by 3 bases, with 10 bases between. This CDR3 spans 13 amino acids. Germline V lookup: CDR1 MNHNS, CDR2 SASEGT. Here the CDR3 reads CASSQQLDYGYTF. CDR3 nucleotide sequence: TGTGCCAGCAGTCAACAGCTGGACTATGGCTACACCTTC.

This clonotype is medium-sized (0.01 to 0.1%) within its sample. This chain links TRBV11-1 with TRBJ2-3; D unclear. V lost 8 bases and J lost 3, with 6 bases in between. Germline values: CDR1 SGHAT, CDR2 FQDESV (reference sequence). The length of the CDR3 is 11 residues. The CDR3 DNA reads TGTGCCAGCGGCGGAACAGATACGCAGTATTTT. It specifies CASGGTDTQYF.

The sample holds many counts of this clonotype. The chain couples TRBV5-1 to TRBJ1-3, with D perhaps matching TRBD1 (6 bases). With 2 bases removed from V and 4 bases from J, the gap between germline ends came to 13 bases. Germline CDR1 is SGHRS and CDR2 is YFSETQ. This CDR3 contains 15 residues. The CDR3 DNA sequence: TGCGCCAGCAGCTTAACAGGGAATCGCGGAAACACCATATATTTT. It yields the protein CASSLTGNRGNTIYF.

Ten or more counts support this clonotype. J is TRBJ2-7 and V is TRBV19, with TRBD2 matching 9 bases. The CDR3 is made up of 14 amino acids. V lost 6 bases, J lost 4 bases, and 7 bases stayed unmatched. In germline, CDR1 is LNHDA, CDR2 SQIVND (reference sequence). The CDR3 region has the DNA TGTGCCAGTAGCCGGACTAGCGTTGGTTACGAGCAGTACTTC. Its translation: CASSRTSVGYEQYF.

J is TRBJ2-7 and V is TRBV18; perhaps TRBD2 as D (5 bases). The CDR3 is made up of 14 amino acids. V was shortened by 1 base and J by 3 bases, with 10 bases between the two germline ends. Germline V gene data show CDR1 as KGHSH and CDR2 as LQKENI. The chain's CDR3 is CASSPRETNYEQYF. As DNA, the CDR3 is TGTGCCAGCTCACCACGGGAGACAAACTACGAGCAGTACTTC.

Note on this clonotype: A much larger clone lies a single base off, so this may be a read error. This CDR3 is CASRHNQGHKNHNEQFF. The CDR3 DNA follows: TGTGCCAGCAGACACAACCAGGGACACAAAAATCACAATGAGCAGTTCTTC. This sequence joins TRBV12-3 or TRBV12-4 and TRBJ2-1, with D possibly being TRBD1 (6 bases). Deletions cut 6 bases from V and 5 bases from J, with 23 bases between. This CDR3 is 17 amino acids long.